What follows is one T cell receptor (beta chain) and its context. In the original processing: Amplification with reference gene primers provided the estimates of nucleated cell counts. Measured with immunoSEQ multiplex PCR; TCRdb has only the in-frame clones, and not every one. D and trimming were read from the DNA, whereas the V and J calls and clone size are those reported in that table. The table shows 65,000 to 100,000 clones, with roughly nine tenths occurring only once. This CDR3 has 13 amino acids. V was pared by 1 base and J by 6 bases, with 7 bases between. Germline lookup yields CDR1 SGDLS and CDR2 YYNGEE. This record belongs to a study of blood T cell repertoires in COVID-19. Background on the study: Sites in the United States, Italy and Spain provided acute and convalescent COVID-19 samples. The cDNA or gDNA used as material had been derived from T cells, B-cell-depleted T cells, or PBMCs.

The sequence derives from a man in his fifties or sixties with acute or convalescent COVID-19. The genes are TRBV9 and TRBJ2-2; D remains unclear. Material for sequencing was peripheral blood. As DNA, the CDR3 is TGTGCCAGCAGCGTATCCGGGTCCGGGGAGCTGTTTTTT. Translating it yields CASSVSGSGELFF.